The following is a T cell receptor beta chain sequence with its context. The antigen is unknown. No immunosuppressive drugs were given to ulcerative colitis patients before diagnostic colonoscopy. This sample was taken from a study of pediatric ulcerative colitis. The study, taken as a whole, reports: Total lymphocyte DNA, not sorted subsets, was the template. Compared with controls, ulcerative colitis showed greater blood-rectum clone sharing.

Method: immunoSEQ multiplex PCR; TCRdb's copy keeps in-frame clones and lacks some. The top ten clones hold 5% to 5.5% of a sample with some 60,000 clones, 77% of them seen once. V lost 5 bases, J lost 5 bases, and 17 bases stayed unmatched. Germline V gene lookup returns CDR1 SGHDT and CDR2 YYEEEE. This CDR3 has 19 amino acids. This TCR came from a boy aged 5 to 17 with moderate ulcerative colitis. This sequence joins TRBV5-6 and TRBJ2-2; 11 nucleotides match TRBD1. Sequencing was done on a sample of blood. The CDR3 protein is CASRAIRRGQGVRTGELFF. The DNA for the CDR3 is TGTGCCAGCAGAGCGATCAGACGGGGACAGGGGGTGAGAACCGGGGAGCTGTTTTTT.